These 25 T cell receptor beta chains were all obtained from the same sample, sequenced in a study of blood T cell repertoires in COVID-19. TCRdb's copy holds only in-frame clones and misses some; the assay was immunoSEQ multiplex PCR. The sample lists some 80,000 clones; 87% were seen once. Material: peripheral blood. These receptors all stem from an elderly woman with active or convalescent COVID-19.

This chain connects TRBV18 to TRBJ1-1, with D perhaps matching TRBD1 (6 bases). Trimming removed 3 bases from V and 0 bases from J, with 8 bases in between. There are 14 residues in the CDR3. The germline CDR1 and CDR2 sequences are KGHSH and LQKENI. The CDR3 protein is CASSPGQLNTEAFF. The CDR3 nucleotides are TGTGCCAGCTCACCGGGACAACTGAACACTGAAGCTTTCTTT.

V gene TRBV24-1 combines with J gene TRBJ2-7; 8 bases fit TRBD2. The CDR3 runs 16 residues. Per the germline V gene, CDR1 is KGHDR and CDR2 is SFDVKD. V lost 3 bases to trimming and J lost 2 bases; unmatched junction nucleotides: 8. CDR3 sequence reads: CATSDNGLAKTYEQYF. The CDR3 DNA is TGTGCCACCAGTGATAATGGACTAGCCAAAACCTACGAGCAGTACTTC.

The chain recombines TRBV3-1 (or the pseudogene TRBV3-2) with TRBJ2-1; D gene uncertain. The germline gives CDR1 LGHDT, CDR2 YNNKEL (reference sequence). Trimming took off 4 bases at V and 4 bases at J, with 11 bases between the two ends. The CDR3 sequence is 14 residues long. The CDR3 is CASSRPAQYNEQFF. CDR3 bases: TGTGCCAGCAGCCGGCCAGCGCAGTACAATGAGCAGTTCTTC.

The chain combines TRBV4-3 with TRBJ2-1; perhaps TRBD1 as D (5 bases). Germline CDR1 and CDR2: LGHNA and YSLEER. Trimming pared 3 bases from V and 7 bases from J, leaving 16 bases between. This CDR3 comprises 15 residues. The CDR3 sequence: CASSHAGSTQNEQFF. The CDR3, as DNA: TGCGCCAGCAGCCACGCAGGGTCGACACAGAATGAGCAGTTCTTC.

The CDR3 DNA reads TGTGCCAGCAGCCCGGAAGGAGGATCCTACAATGAGCAGTTCTTC. Amino acid sequence: CASSPEGGSYNEQFF. The chain combines TRBV7-9 with TRBJ2-1, with D tentatively TRBD2 (5 bases). CDR1 is SEHNR and CDR2 is FQNEAQ in the germline V gene (reference sequence). Trimming pared 5 bases from V and 1 base from J, leaving 12 bases between. The CDR3 totals 15 residues.

V is TRBV7-2 and J is TRBJ2-1; 7 bases are shared with TRBD1. The CDR3 has 12 amino acids. CDR1 and CDR2 from the germline V gene are SGHTA and FQGNSA. With 5 bases clipped from V and 10 bases from J, the junction kept 5 bases outside the gene matches. The CDR3 nucleotides read TGTGCCAGCAGCCGTAACAGGGGAGAGCAGTTCTTC. This sequence encodes CASSRNRGEQFF. Full variable domain (remainder filled in from reference TRBV7-2 and TRBJ2-1): GAGVSQSPSNKVTEKGKDVELRCDPISGHTALYWYRQSLGQGLEFLIYFQGNSAPDKSGLPSDRFSAERTGGSVSTLTIQRTQQEDSAVYLCASSRNRGEQFFGPGTRLTVL.

The rearrangement uses TRBV6-2 or TRBV6-3 and TRBJ1-2, with 8 bases aligning to TRBD1. Germline V gene sequence: CDR1 MNHEY, CDR2 SVGEGT. J lost 2 bases, V lost 5 bases, and 7 bases had no gene match. The CDR3 has 15 amino acids. The CDR3 loop reads CASSPLRTGNYGYTF. CDR3 sequence (DNA): TGTGCCAGCAGTCCCCTTCGGACAGGGAACTATGGCTACACCTTC.

The gene calls are TRBV9 and TRBJ2-5; a weak D match, TRBD2 (5 bases). The germline gives CDR1 SGDLS, CDR2 YYNGEE. V was pared by 4 bases and J by 2 bases, with 15 bases between. The CDR3 consists of 15 residues. The CDR3 reads CASSRLGAQQETQYF. The CDR3 bases are TGTGCCAGCAGCAGGCTGGGAGCGCAACAAGAGACCCAGTACTTC.

This chain joins TRBV6-5 and TRBJ2-4; 7 bases map to TRBD1. The CDR3 sequence is 13 residues long. V gave up 2 bases and J gave up 9 bases; unmatched junction bases: 4. Germline V gives CDR1 MNHEY, CDR2 SVGAGI. The chain's CDR3 is CASSYRTGGIQYF. The CDR3 nucleotides read TGTGCCAGCAGTTACAGGACAGGTGGCATTCAGTACTTC.

This clone was observed once. V and J are TRBV19 and TRBJ1-2; D not certain. V lost 7 bases to trimming and J lost 8 bases, with 20 bases between them. The CDR3 has 14 residues. The germline V gene encodes CDR1 LNHDA and CDR2 SQIVND (reference sequence). DNA of the CDR3: TGTGCCAGTAATCGAAACAGCCCCTGGGAGGGCTACACCTTC. Translating it yields CASNRNSPWEGYTF.

J is TRBJ2-7 and V is TRBV19; the match to TRBD1 covers 8 bases. CDR1 is LNHDA and CDR2 is SQIVND in the germline V gene (reference sequence). V lost 6 bases, J lost 3 bases, and 4 bases stayed unmatched. The CDR3 has 13 amino acids. The DNA of the CDR3 is TGTGCCAGTAGCGACAGGGGATTCTACGAGCAGTACTTC. Translating it yields CASSDRGFYEQYF.

This chain uses TRBV3-1 (or the pseudogene TRBV3-2) with TRBJ2-7; 11 bases agree with TRBD2. Trimming took 4 bases from V and 1 from J; bases not matched to a gene: 6. The germline V gene has CDR1 LGHDT and CDR2 YNNKEL (reference sequence). The CDR3 loop spans 16 amino acids. The CDR3 sequence: CASSLLGTSGSYEQYF. CDR3 nucleotide sequence: TGTGCCAGCAGCCTCCTCGGGACTAGCGGTTCCTACGAGCAGTACTTC.

In its sample, this clone was seen a few times. The genes are TRBV27 and TRBJ2-7, with 9 bases that match TRBD2. The CDR3 totals 16 residues. J gave up 6 bases and V 6 bases, and 15 bases lay outside the gene matches. Germline CDR1 MNHEY, CDR2 SMNVEV (reference sequence). CDR3 loop: CASSSPLGTSLSEQYF. The CDR3 DNA reads as TGTGCCAGCAGCTCCCCCCTCGGGACTAGCTTAAGCGAGCAGTACTTC.

The chain combines TRBV19 with TRBJ2-1, with D perhaps matching TRBD1 (6 bases). The CDR3 sequence is 16 residues long. CDR1 is LNHDA, CDR2 SQIVND, per germline (reference sequence). Trimming left V 4 bases short and J 0 bases short, with 13 bases between. The CDR3: CASSKTRGSSYNEQFF. The DNA for the CDR3 is TGTGCCAGTAGTAAGACCAGGGGCAGCTCCTACAATGAGCAGTTCTTC.

The rearrangement uses TRBV7-2 and TRBJ2-2; D remains unclear. The germline V gene has CDR1 SGHTA and CDR2 FQGNSA. Trimming pared 2 bases from V and 0 bases from J, leaving 7 bases between. The CDR3 consists of 15 residues. The CDR3 sequence is CASSLSTANTGELFF. CDR3 DNA: TGTGCCAGCAGCTTAAGTACGGCGAACACCGGGGAGCTGTTTTTT.

The J gene is TRBJ2-5, the V gene TRBV19, with TRBD1 matching over 9 bases. Germline CDR1 is LNHDA and CDR2 is SQIVND (reference sequence). There are 13 residues in the CDR3. Trimming took 6 bases from V and 5 from J; bases not matched to a gene: 4. The CDR3: CASSQTGGETQYF. In DNA, the CDR3 is TGTGCCAGTAGCCAGACAGGGGGTGAGACCCAGTACTTC.

The chain has TRBV3-1 (or the pseudogene TRBV3-2) and TRBJ1-1; D not resolved. V shed 0 bases and J shed 4 bases, with 6 bases lying between them. The CDR3 loop spans 13 amino acids. CDR1 is LGHDT and CDR2 is YNNKEL in the germline V gene (reference sequence). The CDR3 sequence is CASSQDGRTEAFF. The CDR3 DNA sequence: TGTGCCAGCAGCCAAGATGGGCGCACTGAAGCTTTCTTT.

The chain is built from TRBV18 and TRBJ2-1; 13 positions agree with TRBD2. Unmatched junction bases numbered 3, after V lost 3 bases and J lost 4 bases. The CDR3 spans 16 residues. The germline CDR1 and CDR2 sequences are KGHSH and LQKENI. DNA for the CDR3: TGTGCCAGCTCACCCGGGACTAGCGGGGCGTACAATGAGCAGTTCTTC. This sequence encodes CASSPGTSGAYNEQFF.

In this sample, this clone turned up once. The chain has TRBV5-1 and TRBJ1-3, with D hard to call. Germline V lookup: CDR1 SGHRS, CDR2 YFSETQ. Trimming stripped 2 bases from V and 2 bases from J, with 11 bases between. The CDR3 runs 15 residues. CDR3 coding DNA: TGCGCCAGCAGCTTCCAAAGCGGCACTGGAAACACCATATATTTT. Translating it yields CASSFQSGTGNTIYF.

The chain links TRBV2 to TRBJ1-6; D is ambiguous. The CDR3 is 13 amino acids. Germline values: CDR1 SNHLY, CDR2 FYNNEI. The V gene lost 5 bases and the J gene lost 8 bases, with 10 bases spanning the gap. Written as DNA, the CDR3 is TGTGCCAGCAGTTTGCAGGTCGATTCACCCCTCCACTTT. Translated, it gives CASSLQVDSPLHF.

The gene calls are TRBV19 and TRBJ2-7, with 9 nucleotides matching TRBD1. This CDR3 has 15 residues. Germline V lookup: CDR1 LNHDA, CDR2 SQIVND (reference sequence). J was trimmed by 3 bases and V by 5 bases; bases with no gene match: 8. CDR3 in amino acids: CASSPGRTGVYEQYF. The DNA for the CDR3 is TGTGCCAGTAGTCCCGGGAGGACAGGGGTCTACGAGCAGTACTTC. Complete variable domain (other parts from reference TRBV19 and TRBJ2-7): DGGITQSPKYLFRKEGQNVTLSCEQNLNHDAMYWYRQDPGQGLRLIYYSQIVNDFQKGDIAEGYSVSREKKESFPLTVTSAQKNPTAFYLCASSPGRTGVYEQYFGPGTRLTVT.

This clone was detected only once. This chain connects TRBV7-2 to TRBJ1-1; TRBD1 matches 7 bases. CDR1 is SGHTA, CDR2 FQGNSA, per germline. V trimming: 5 bases; J trimming: 6 bases; junction bases outside the gene matches: 24. CDR3 length: 19 amino acids. DNA of the CDR3: TGTGCCAGCAGCCGCATTATGGGCATGGGGACAGCCCAATACCCTGAAGCTTTCTTT. It codes for CASSRIMGMGTAQYPEAFF.

This clone was seen a few times. The chain is built from TRBV30 and TRBJ2-3, with 9 bases that match TRBD1. This CDR3 comprises 19 residues. J lost 0 bases, V lost 8 bases, and 21 bases had no gene match. Germline loops: CDR1 GTSNPN, CDR2 SVGIG (reference sequence). CDR3 sequence: CAGSNGQGQKRASTDTQYF. CDR3 DNA sequence: TGTGCCGGTTCTAACGGACAGGGGCAAAAAAGGGCTAGCACAGATACGCAGTATTTT.

This chain connects TRBV6-5 to TRBJ2-3; D is perhaps TRBD1 (6 bases). CDR1 and CDR2 (germline): MNHEY, SVGAGI. V gave up 1 base and J gave up 5 bases, with 10 bases separating them. The length of the CDR3 is 14 residues. In nucleotides, the CDR3 is TGTGCCAGCAGTTACTTCCAGGGGCAAGATACGCAGTATTTT. This gives the protein CASSYFQGQDTQYF.

The chain joins TRBV24-1 to TRBJ2-7; the match to TRBD2 covers 7 bases. The CDR3 consists of 15 residues. V lost 3 bases and J lost 2; bases outside the gene matches: 6. CDR1 is KGHDR, CDR2 SFDVKD, per germline. DNA of the CDR3: TGTGCCACCAGTGATAAACTAGCGCGCCCCTACGAGCAGTACTTC. Translating gives CATSDKLARPYEQYF.